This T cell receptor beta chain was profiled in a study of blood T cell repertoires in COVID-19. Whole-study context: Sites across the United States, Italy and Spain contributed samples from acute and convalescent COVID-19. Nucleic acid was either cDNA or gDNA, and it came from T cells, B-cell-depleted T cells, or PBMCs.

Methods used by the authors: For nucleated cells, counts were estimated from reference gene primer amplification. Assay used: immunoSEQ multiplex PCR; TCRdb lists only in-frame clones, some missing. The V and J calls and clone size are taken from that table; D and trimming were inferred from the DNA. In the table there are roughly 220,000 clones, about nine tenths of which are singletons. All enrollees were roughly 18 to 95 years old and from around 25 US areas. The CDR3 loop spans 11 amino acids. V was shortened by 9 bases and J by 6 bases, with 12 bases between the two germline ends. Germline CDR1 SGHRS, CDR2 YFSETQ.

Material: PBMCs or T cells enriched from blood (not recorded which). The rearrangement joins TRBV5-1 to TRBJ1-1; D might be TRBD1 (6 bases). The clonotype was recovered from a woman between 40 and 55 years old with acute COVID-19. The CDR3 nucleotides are TGCGCCACCAAATCAGGGGCTGAAGCTTTCTTT. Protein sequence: CATKSGAEAFF.